The clone carrying this T cell receptor (beta chain) has at least ten counts. MiXCR, run by TCRdb on the 5' RACE reads, gives a single entry per CDR3 protein. The data show around 90,000 distinct CDR3 sequences, approximately 16% seen once. This entry is derived from a study of T-cell memory formation after mild COVID-19. This CDR3 has 15 amino acids. CDR1 and CDR2 (germline): DFQATT, SNEGSKA (reference sequence). The V gene end was trimmed by 6 bases and the J gene end by 0 bases; junction bases not matched to a gene: 8. The rearrangement joins TRBV20-1 to TRBJ1-2, with 9 bases identical to TRBD1. What was sequenced was PBMCs or a T cell subset sorted from them (not recorded which). The receptor was isolated from a man in his late teens or twenties who had mild COVID-19 (a few samples of this study predate the infection). Cell type and time point are not known. The DNA for the CDR3 is TGCAGTGCCCCCACAGGGGGCTCAGCTAACTATGGCTACACCTTC. This sequence encodes CSAPTGGSANYGYTF.